This T cell receptor (beta chain) is from a study of blood T cell repertoires in COVID-19. Study in general: Acute-phase and convalescent COVID-19 samples originated in the United States, Italy and Spain. The analysed material was cDNA or gDNA that came from T cells, B-cell-depleted T cells, or PBMCs.

V was cut by 5 bases and J by 0 bases, with 16 bases left in between. From germline, CDR1 is MDHEN and CDR2 SYDVKM. The CDR3 is made up of 16 amino acids. Authors' analysis steps: For nucleated cells, counts were estimated from reference gene primer amplification. Sequenced by immunoSEQ multiplex PCR; TCRdb stores in-frame clones only, minus some. That table gives V, J and clone size, and the DNA gave D and trimming. The sample gives approximately 150,000 clones, roughly 84% of which show up once; approximately 4.6% is in the top ten. The V call is TRBV28, the J call TRBJ1-1; D is perhaps TRBD1 (5 bases). The specimen was peripheral blood. This receptor was obtained from a human donor in a cohort sampled during active COVID-19. CDR3 sequence reads: CASSPGGGMMNTEAFF. The CDR3 region has the DNA TGTGCCAGCAGTCCAGGTGGGGGGATGATGAACACTGAAGCTTTCTTT.